Reported below is one T cell receptor (beta chain). Its antigen is as yet unknown. These data are taken from a study of CD8 T cells in ankylosing spondylitis. Overall study findings and caveats: Researchers report that disease-linked clones proved CD8+ and relatively rare in peripheral blood. Reports say disease-linked clones showed up significantly more in matched ankylosing spondylitis synovial fluid. Blood from ankylosing spondylitis patients appeared to carry a characteristic roughly 8-variant TCR beta motif.

One entry per CDR3 protein, called by TCRdb with MiXCR from the 5' RACE reads. The sample shows roughly 400,000 distinct CDR3 sequences, 20% to 25% of them seen only once. The CDR3 runs 15 residues. The V end lost 6 bases, the J end lost 0 bases, and 11 bases lay between the germline ends. Germline values: CDR1 LNHDA, CDR2 SQIVND (reference sequence). This sequence originates from a male donor with ankylosing spondylitis. The sample taken for sequencing was blood, either unsorted or a sorted T cell fraction (not recorded which). The chain has TRBV19 and TRBJ2-2, with D perhaps matching TRBD2 (6 bases). CDR3 sequence: CASSERAPNTGELFF. The DNA for the CDR3 is TGTGCCAGTAGCGAGCGGGCCCCGAACACCGGGGAGCTGTTTTTT.